Shown below are 24 T cell receptor beta chains from a single sample sequenced in a study of blood T cell repertoires in COVID-19. Here immunoSEQ multiplex PCR was the method, and the copy in TCRdb shows in-frame clones only, minus some. This sample yields over 55,000 clones, of which approximately 90% are seen a single time; roughly a fifth belongs to the top ten. Sample: peripheral blood. Receptor source: an elderly woman with COVID-19, enrolled during active disease.

The genes are TRBV7-2 and TRBJ2-7; D gene unclear. CDR3 length: 14 residues. Per the germline V gene, CDR1 is SGHTA and CDR2 is FQGNSA. Trimming shortened V by 6 bases and J by 7 bases, and 19 bases separated the two germline ends. The CDR3 nucleotides are TGTGCCAGCAGGCCAGCGCTAATTTTAAGGGAGCAGTACTTC. It translates to CASRPALILREQYF.

This chain uses TRBV4-1 with TRBJ1-2; tentatively, D is TRBD1 (6 bases). The CDR3 spans 15 residues. V lost 2 bases to trimming and J lost 1 base, with 11 bases between them. In germline, CDR1 is MGHRA, CDR2 YSYEKL. CDR3 in DNA: TGCGCCAGCAGCCAAAGGACAGAAGATAACTATGGCTACACCTTC. Its translation is CASSQRTEDNYGYTF.

The chain is built from TRBV29-1 and TRBJ1-2, with a weak D call TRBD1 (6 bases). The germline gives CDR1 SQVTM, CDR2 ANQGSEA. CDR3 length equals 14 residues. Trimming took off 7 bases at V and 7 bases at J, with 22 bases between the two ends. The chain's CDR3 is CSGAPGGASGGYTF. In DNA, the CDR3 is TGCAGCGGAGCGCCGGGGGGCGCCTCGGGTGGCTACACCTTC. Combining the CDR3 with reference TRBV29-1 and TRBJ1-2 gives the whole variable domain SAVISQKPSRDICQRGTSLTIQCQVDSQVTMMFWYRQQPGQSLTLIATANQGSEATYESGFVIDKFPISRPNLTFSTLTVSNMSPEDSSIYLCSGAPGGASGGYTFGSGTRLTVV.

CDR3 sequence (DNA): TGTGCCAGCACGGGCGGGGGGGCCGGAGATACGCAGTATTTT. This sequence encodes CASTGGGAGDTQYF. The chain recombines TRBV6-5 with TRBJ2-3; 9 bases agree with TRBD2. The V segment lost 7 bases and the J segment 5 bases; nucleotides outside the gene matches: 7. The CDR3 is 14 residues long. Germline-derived CDR1 and CDR2 are MNHEY and SVGAGI.

The chain links TRBV28 to TRBJ2-7; 8 bases are shared with TRBD2. V dropped 6 bases and J dropped 4; count of bases not matched to a gene: 8. Germline V gene sequence: CDR1 MDHEN, CDR2 SYDVKM. The CDR3 length is 14 residues. For the CDR3, the DNA is TGTGCCAGCAGACCCGCCGGGGGGGCTTACGAGCAGTACTTC. This translates into CASRPAGGAYEQYF. Looking up the rest from reference TRBV28 and TRBJ2-7 gives the full variable domain: DVKVTQSSRYLVKRTGEKVFLECVQDMDHENMFWYRQDPGLGLRLIYFSYDVKMKEKGDIPEGYSVSREKKERFSLILESASTNQTSMYLCASRPAGGAYEQYFGPGTRLTVT.

The chain uses TRBV6-5 and TRBJ2-3; 8 bases agree with TRBD2. V shed 11 bases, J shed 8 bases, and the junction held 15 bases outside the gene matches. The CDR3 consists of 14 residues. CDR1 is MNHEY, CDR2 SVGAGI, per germline. The DNA of the CDR3 is TGTGCCGGAGACGGGGGGGCGGTAGGAAGTACGCAGTATTTT. Translation: CAGDGGAVGSTQYF.

V gene TRBV13 combines with J gene TRBJ2-3; TRBD2 agrees at 9 bases. The CDR3 consists of 16 residues. The J segment lost 1 base and the V segment lost 1 base, leaving 3 bases of the junction unmatched. Germline V gene data show CDR1 as PRHDT and CDR2 as FYEKMQ (reference sequence). In nucleotides, the CDR3 is TGTGCCAGCAGCTTAGAAGAGCGGGGGGGCACAGATACGCAGTATTTT. It yields the protein CASSLEERGGTDTQYF. The variable domain in full, with the rest retrieved from reference TRBV13 and TRBJ2-3, is AAGVIQSPRHLIKEKRETATLKCYPIPRHDTVYWYQQGPGQDPQFLISFYEKMQSDKGSIPDRFSAQQFSDYHSELNMSSLELGDSALYFCASSLEERGGTDTQYFGPGTRLTVL.

The chain couples TRBV5-1 to TRBJ1-1, with D possibly TRBD1 on 6 matching bases. The germline V and J ends were trimmed by 5 bases and 4 bases, with 15 bases remaining between them. Germline CDR1 SGHRS, CDR2 YFSETQ. The CDR3 runs 14 residues. In DNA form, the CDR3 reads TGCGCCAGCAGGACACAGGGATTTGGCACTGAAGCTTTCTTT. Amino acid sequence: CASRTQGFGTEAFF.

The V and J genes are TRBV4-1 and TRBJ1-1, with 9 bases identical to TRBD1. The V and J ends lost 3 bases and 1 base, in that order; junction bases with no gene match: 3. Germline CDR1 and CDR2: MGHRA and YSYEKL. The length of the CDR3 is 15 residues. CDR3 sequence (DNA): TGCGCCAGCAGCCAGATGGGACAGGGGAACACTGAAGCTTTCTTT. It codes for CASSQMGQGNTEAFF.

This chain connects TRBV3-1 (or the pseudogene TRBV3-2) to TRBJ2-7; no clear D gene. Germline assignment: CDR1 LGHDT and CDR2 YNNKEL (reference sequence). This CDR3 spans 13 amino acids. V was pared by 1 base and J by 4 bases, with 8 bases between. This CDR3 reads CASSQVRGYEQYF. The CDR3 DNA is TGTGCCAGCAGCCAAGTCCGAGGTTACGAGCAGTACTTC.

The chain carries TRBV6-2 or TRBV6-3 and TRBJ2-6; TRBD1 agrees at 7 bases. The length of the CDR3 is 14 residues. In germline, CDR1 is MNHEY, CDR2 SVGEGT. After removal of 6 bases from V and 2 bases from J, the junction contained 1 base not matched to a gene. The CDR3 here is CASSDRAGANVLTF. In DNA, the CDR3 is TGTGCCAGCAGCGACAGGGCTGGGGCCAACGTCCTGACTTTC.

This clone was picked up one time. This sequence joins TRBV11-1 and TRBJ2-3, with D possibly TRBD2 on 6 matching bases. Trimming pared 6 bases from V and 0 bases from J, leaving 16 bases between. Germline CDR1 is SGHAT and CDR2 is FQDESV (reference sequence). CDR3 length equals 16 residues. The CDR3: CASRLRGGFSTDTQYF. The CDR3 DNA reads as TGTGCCAGCAGACTACGAGGAGGGTTTAGCACAGATACGCAGTATTTT.

The gene calls are TRBV7-9 and TRBJ2-3; tentative D call: TRBD2 (6 bases). This CDR3 has 16 residues. CDR1 is SEHNR and CDR2 is FQNEAQ in the germline V gene (reference sequence). Between the trimmed V and J ends, which lost 5 bases and 0 bases, there was a span of 15 bases. CDR3 amino acids: CASSQGTVYSTDTQYF. Written as DNA, the CDR3 is TGTGCCAGCAGCCAAGGGACTGTTTATAGCACAGATACGCAGTATTTT. The whole variable domain, filled in from reference TRBV7-9 and TRBJ2-3, reads DTGVSQNPRHKITKRGQNVTFRCDPISEHNRLYWYRQTLGQGPEFLTYFQNEAQLEKSRLLSDRFSAERPKGSFSTLEIQRTEQGDSAMYLCASSQGTVYSTDTQYFGPGTRLTVL.

This chain links TRBV7-9 with TRBJ2-7; 8 bases line up with TRBD1. Trimming at V came to 7 bases and at J to 1 base, leaving 6 bases not matched to a gene. The length of the CDR3 is 14 residues. CDR1 is SEHNR and CDR2 is FQNEAQ in the germline V gene (reference sequence). CDR3 sequence (DNA): TGTGCCAGCAACTCCGGGGACAGGTCCTACGAGCAGTACTTC. Translating gives CASNSGDRSYEQYF.

The chain uses TRBV19 and TRBJ1-5; D is undetermined. The CDR3 consists of 13 residues. Germline-derived CDR1 and CDR2 are LNHDA and SQIVND (reference sequence). Between the trimmed V and J ends, which lost 6 bases and 0 bases, there was a span of 6 bases. CDR3 bases: TGTGCCAGTAGGTTACATAGCAATCAGCCCCAGCATTTT. Translated, it gives CASRLHSNQPQHF.

The V and J genes are TRBV4-2 and TRBJ2-5, with TRBD1 as a possible D gene (5 bases). The CDR3 covers 16 residues. Trimming left V 0 bases short and J 4 bases short, with 15 bases between. Looked up from germline, CDR1 is LGHNA and CDR2 is YNFKEQ. DNA of the CDR3: TGTGCCAGCAGCCAAGATGGGGCAGCCTCTGGAGAGACCCAGTACTTC. This encodes CASSQDGAASGETQYF.

The DNA for the CDR3 is TGTGCCAGCAGCCAGAGGGTAGGGGGCGGGCAAAACATTCAGTACTTC. Translating gives CASSQRVGGGQNIQYF. This chain connects TRBV3-1 (or the pseudogene TRBV3-2) to TRBJ2-4; TRBD1 aligns across 7 bases. Germline CDR1 and CDR2: LGHDT and YNNKEL (reference sequence). V lost 3 bases and J lost 5; bases outside the gene matches: 10. The CDR3 spans 16 residues.

V gene TRBV9 combines with J gene TRBJ2-7; the match to TRBD1 covers 10 bases. The CDR3 sequence is 14 residues long. Trimming took 3 bases from V and 7 from J; bases not matched to a gene: 7. Germline loops: CDR1 SGDLS, CDR2 YYNGEE. Here the CDR3 DNA reads TGTGCCAGCAGCGACCACTGGGACAGGGGAGAGCAGTACTTC. Translating it yields CASSDHWDRGEQYF.

This clone has only a few counts. This chain links TRBV29-1 with TRBJ1-1; tentative D call: TRBD1 (5 bases). There are 14 residues in the CDR3. Per germline, CDR1 SQVTM and CDR2 ANQGSEA. Trimming took 6 bases from V and 1 from J, leaving 15 bases between them. CDR3 sequence: CSVQGNSPNTEAFF. CDR3 bases: TGCAGCGTCCAGGGTAATTCCCCGAACACTGAAGCTTTCTTT.

The V and J genes are TRBV4-2 and TRBJ2-7; TRBD1 agrees at 8 bases. Unmatched junction bases numbered 6, after V lost 0 bases and J lost 5 bases. The CDR3 is 15 amino acids. Germline lookup yields CDR1 LGHNA and CDR2 YNFKEQ. Here the CDR3 DNA reads TGTGCCAGCAGCCAAGAGAGGACAGGGCCCCACGAGCAGTACTTC. It is translated as CASSQERTGPHEQYF.

This chain uses TRBV12-3 or TRBV12-4 with TRBJ2-1, with D maybe TRBD2 (5 bases). Trimming pared 3 bases from V and 10 bases from J, leaving 10 bases between. This CDR3 is 12 amino acids long. CDR3 DNA sequence: TGTGCCAGCAGTTTGAGGGAATGGGAGCAGTTCTTC. This translates into CASSLREWEQFF.

The gene calls are TRBV6-5 and TRBJ1-5, with a weak D call TRBD1 (5 bases). With 8 bases removed from V and 1 base from J, the gap between germline ends came to 9 bases. CDR1 and CDR2 from the germline V gene are MNHEY and SVGAGI. CDR3 size: 13 residues. CDR3 loop: CASGEGSNQPQHF. CDR3 bases: TGTGCCAGCGGGGAGGGGAGCAATCAGCCCCAGCATTTT.

The chain links TRBV5-1 to TRBJ2-7; D unresolved. The V end was cut by 0 bases, the J end by 6 bases, with 13 bases between. The CDR3 has 14 amino acids. Germline values: CDR1 SGHRS, CDR2 YFSETQ. The CDR3 loop is CASSLAARAREQYF. DNA for the CDR3: TGCGCCAGCAGCTTGGCGGCTAGAGCTCGCGAGCAGTACTTC.

The J gene is TRBJ1-1, the V gene TRBV6-6; D might be TRBD1 (6 bases). V dropped 7 bases and J dropped 7 bases, with 16 bases sitting between them. CDR3 length equals 13 residues. Germline-derived CDR1 and CDR2 are MNHNY and SVGAGI (reference sequence). The CDR3 nucleotides are TGTGCCAGCAATCTAGGGGGAGGGGTTGAAGCTTTCTTT. Protein: CASNLGGGVEAFF.